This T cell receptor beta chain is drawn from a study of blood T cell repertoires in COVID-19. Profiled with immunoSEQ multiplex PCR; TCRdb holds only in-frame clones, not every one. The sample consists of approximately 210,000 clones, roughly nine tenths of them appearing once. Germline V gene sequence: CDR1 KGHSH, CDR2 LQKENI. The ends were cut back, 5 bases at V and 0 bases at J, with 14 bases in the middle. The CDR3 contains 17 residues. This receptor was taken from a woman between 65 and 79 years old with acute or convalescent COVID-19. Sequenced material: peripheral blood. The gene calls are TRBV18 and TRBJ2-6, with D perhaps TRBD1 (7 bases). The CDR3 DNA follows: TGTGCCAGCTCAGCGGGACAGCCTTCCTCTGGGGCCAACGTCCTGACTTTC. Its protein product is CASSAGQPSSGANVLTF.